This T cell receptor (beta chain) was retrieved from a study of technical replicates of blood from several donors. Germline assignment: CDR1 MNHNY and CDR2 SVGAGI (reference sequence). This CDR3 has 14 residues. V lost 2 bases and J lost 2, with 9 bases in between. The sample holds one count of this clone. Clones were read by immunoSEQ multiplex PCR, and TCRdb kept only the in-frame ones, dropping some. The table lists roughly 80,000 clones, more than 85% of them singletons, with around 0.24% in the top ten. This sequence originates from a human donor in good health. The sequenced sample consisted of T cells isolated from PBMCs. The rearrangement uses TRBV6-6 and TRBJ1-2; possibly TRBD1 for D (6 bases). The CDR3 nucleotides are TGTGCCAGCAGTTACGGACAGTTGAACTATGGCTACACCTTC. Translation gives CASSYGQLNYGYTF.